The 9 T cell receptor beta chains below all came from one sample that was sequenced in a study of OX40 agonist ivuxolimab in advanced cancers. Sequenced by immunoSEQ multiplex PCR; TCRdb stores in-frame clones only, minus some. The sample lists 55,000 to 75,000 clones, more than 65% occurring once. The sample was CD4+ or CD8+ T cells sorted from blood, taken in a trial of the OX40 agonist ivuxolimab. The receptors here all came from an adult with an advanced solid tumor such as melanoma, head and neck, liver or kidney cancer.

The V call is TRBV19, the J call TRBJ1-6; TRBD1 agrees at 8 bases. CDR1 and CDR2 (germline): LNHDA, SQIVND (reference sequence). This CDR3 spans 14 amino acids. The trim removed 6 bases at V and 9 bases at J, leaving 7 bases unmatched. The CDR3 DNA reads as TGTGCCAGTAGCACGGACAGGGAGGTTTCACCCCTCCACTTT. This gives the protein CASSTDREVSPLHF.

In this sample, this clone turned up once. The V and J genes are TRBV19 and TRBJ1-2, with D unresolved. Trimming removed 3 bases at V and 0 bases at J, with 8 bases between. This CDR3 is 14 amino acids long. The germline V gene encodes CDR1 LNHDA and CDR2 SQIVND (reference sequence). CDR3 nucleotides: TGTGCCAGTAGTATGTCCACCGCTAACTATGGCTACACCTTC. Residues: CASSMSTANYGYTF.

The genes are TRBV7-2 and TRBJ2-7, with 7 bases matching TRBD2. The CDR3 loop spans 14 amino acids. The V segment lost 1 base and the J segment 4 bases; nucleotides outside the gene matches: 4. Germline CDR1 is SGHTA and CDR2 is FQGNSA. The CDR3 reads CASSLGTSEYEQYF. DNA for the CDR3: TGTGCCAGCAGCTTAGGCACTAGCGAGTACGAGCAGTACTTC.

The chain employs TRBV6-5 and TRBJ1-2; D is unclear. This CDR3 region has 12 residues. Per germline, CDR1 MNHEY and CDR2 SVGAGI. The V end lost 5 bases, the J end lost 8 bases, and 12 bases lay between the germline ends. CDR3 in DNA: TGTGCCAGCAGTCAAATAGGTGGCGGCTACACCTTC. Translated: CASSQIGGGYTF.

The chain uses TRBV18 and TRBJ2-5, with D perhaps TRBD1 (5 bases). Between the trimmed V and J ends, which lost 3 bases and 0 bases, there was a span of 8 bases. This CDR3 contains 14 residues. The germline V gene encodes CDR1 KGHSH and CDR2 LQKENI. The CDR3 here is CASSPTEYQETQYF. CDR3 bases: TGTGCCAGCTCACCGACAGAGTACCAAGAGACCCAGTACTTC.

This chain connects TRBV7-2 to TRBJ2-7, with 7 bases fitting TRBD1. CDR3 length: 14 amino acids. Germline assignment: CDR1 SGHTA and CDR2 FQGNSA. After removal of 5 bases from V and 4 bases from J, the junction contained 8 bases not matched to a gene. This CDR3 is CASSPRQGRYEQYF. In DNA form, the CDR3 reads TGTGCCAGCAGCCCCCGACAGGGTAGATACGAGCAGTACTTC.

The J gene is TRBJ2-1, the V gene TRBV7-2; 11 positions match TRBD1. CDR3 length equals 14 residues. V shed 5 bases and J 9 bases; nucleotides not matched to a gene: 6. Germline assignment: CDR1 SGHTA and CDR2 FQGNSA. CDR3 DNA sequence: TGTGCCAGCAGCCGAGGACAGGGGGCAGCTGAGCAGTTCTTC. Amino acid sequence: CASSRGQGAAEQFF.

This chain connects TRBV7-2 to TRBJ2-3; 8 nucleotides align to TRBD1. After removal of 1 base from V and 5 bases from J, the junction contained 5 bases not matched to a gene. Germline CDR1 is SGHTA and CDR2 is FQGNSA. The CDR3 runs 15 residues. The CDR3 DNA is TGTGCCAGCAGCTTAGTCGGGACAGGCCGAGATACGCAGTATTTT. This translates into CASSLVGTGRDTQYF.

This sequence joins TRBV19 and TRBJ2-5; TRBD1 agrees at 9 bases. The CDR3 runs 13 residues. With V trimmed by 10 bases and J by 5 bases, 8 bases remained unmatched. Looked up from germline, CDR1 is LNHDA and CDR2 is SQIVND (reference sequence). Here the CDR3 DNA reads TGTGCCACCTCAGGACAGGGGTACGAGACCCAGTACTTC. Protein product: CATSGQGYETQYF.